This T cell receptor beta chain was retrieved from a study of T cells in Graves' hyperthyroidism and ophthalmopathy. Notes on the study in general: Ophthalmopathy was identified by the model a median about 6 months ahead of onset.

The germline V gene encodes CDR1 MDHEN and CDR2 SYDVKM. J was trimmed by 3 bases and V by 8 bases; bases with no gene match: 4. This CDR3 region has 13 residues. RNA transcripts provided the source from which TCR beta CDR3 regions were amplified. TCR CDR3 regions were first amplified by RT-PCR with HTBI primers. Each CDR3 protein is one row after TCRdb ran MiXCR on the multiplex PCR reads. In the table there are more than 300,000 distinct CDR3 sequences, about 14% of which are singletons. Extraction of PBMCs used under 13 ml of fresh peripheral blood. This clonotype came up many times. The antigen remains unidentified.

This clonotype was sampled from a woman aged 55-69 years with Graves' hyperthyroidism. The sample taken for sequencing was blood. This sequence joins TRBV28 and TRBJ2-4; 7 positions match TRBD2. The CDR3 sequence: CASHRTSKNIQYF. The CDR3 DNA follows: TGTGCCAGCCACCGGACTAGCAAAAACATTCAGTACTTC.